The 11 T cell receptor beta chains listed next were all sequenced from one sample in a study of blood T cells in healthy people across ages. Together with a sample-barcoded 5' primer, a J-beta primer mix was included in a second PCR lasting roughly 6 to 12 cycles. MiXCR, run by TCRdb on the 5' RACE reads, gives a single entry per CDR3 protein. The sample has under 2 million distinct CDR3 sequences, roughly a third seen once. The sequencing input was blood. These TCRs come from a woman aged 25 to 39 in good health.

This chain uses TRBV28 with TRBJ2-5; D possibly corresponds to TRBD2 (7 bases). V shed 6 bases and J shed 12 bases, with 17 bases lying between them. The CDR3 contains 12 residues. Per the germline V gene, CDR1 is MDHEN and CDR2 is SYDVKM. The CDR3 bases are TGTGCCAGCAGGCCCGGAGGGGGGGAGGAGTACTTC. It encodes CASRPGGGEEYF.

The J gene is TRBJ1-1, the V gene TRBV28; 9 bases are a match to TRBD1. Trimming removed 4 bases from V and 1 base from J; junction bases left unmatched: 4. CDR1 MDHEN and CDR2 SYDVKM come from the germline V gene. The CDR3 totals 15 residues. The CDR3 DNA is TGTGCCAGCAGTTACAGGGGGCGCTGGAACACTGAAGCTTTCTTT. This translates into CASSYRGRWNTEAFF. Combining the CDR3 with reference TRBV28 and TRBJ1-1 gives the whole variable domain DVKVTQSSRYLVKRTGEKVFLECVQDMDHENMFWYRQDPGLGLRLIYFSYDVKMKEKGDIPEGYSVSREKKERFSLILESASTNQTSMYLCASSYRGRWNTEAFFGQGTRLTVV.

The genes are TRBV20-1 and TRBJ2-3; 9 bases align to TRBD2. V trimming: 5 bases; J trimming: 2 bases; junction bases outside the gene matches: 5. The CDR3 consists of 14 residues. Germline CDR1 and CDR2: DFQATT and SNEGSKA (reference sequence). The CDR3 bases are TGCAGTGCTTCTAGCGGGGATCACACAGATACGCAGTATTTT. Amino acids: CSASSGDHTDTQYF.

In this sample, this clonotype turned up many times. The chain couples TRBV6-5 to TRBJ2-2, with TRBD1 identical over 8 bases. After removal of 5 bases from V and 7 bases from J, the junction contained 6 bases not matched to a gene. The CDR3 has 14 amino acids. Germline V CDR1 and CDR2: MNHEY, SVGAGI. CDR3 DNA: TGTGCCAGCAGTGCCCAGGGGGCGGGCGGGGAGCTGTTTTTT. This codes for CASSAQGAGGELFF.

The CDR3 DNA is TGTGCCAGCAGCATAACAGGGGCCGGTGAAAAACTGTTTTTT. Its protein product is CASSITGAGEKLFF. V is TRBV7-9 and J is TRBJ1-4, with 7 bases identical to TRBD1. After removal of 5 bases from V and 7 bases from J, the junction contained 7 bases not matched to a gene. CDR3 length equals 14 residues. Germline lookup yields CDR1 SEHNR and CDR2 FQNEAQ (reference sequence).

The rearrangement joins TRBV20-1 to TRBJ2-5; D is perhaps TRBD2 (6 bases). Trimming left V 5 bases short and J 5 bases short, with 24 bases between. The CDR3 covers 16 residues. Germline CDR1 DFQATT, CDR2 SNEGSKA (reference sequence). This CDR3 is CSAVRLLGGPRETQYF. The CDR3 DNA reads TGCAGTGCTGTCCGTCTACTCGGAGGGCCGAGGGAGACCCAGTACTTC.

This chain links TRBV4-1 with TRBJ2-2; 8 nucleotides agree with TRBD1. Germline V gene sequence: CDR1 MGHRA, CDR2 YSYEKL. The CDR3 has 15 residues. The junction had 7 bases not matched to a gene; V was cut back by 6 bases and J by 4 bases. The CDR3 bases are TGCGCCAGCAGTCGACAGGGGATAAGCACCGGGGAGCTGTTTTTT. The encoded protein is CASSRQGISTGELFF.

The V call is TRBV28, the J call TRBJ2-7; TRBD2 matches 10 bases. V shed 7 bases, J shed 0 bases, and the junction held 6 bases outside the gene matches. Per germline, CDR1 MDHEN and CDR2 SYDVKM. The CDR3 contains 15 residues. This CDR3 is CASIPPSGSSYEQYF. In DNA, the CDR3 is TGTGCCAGCATCCCTCCTAGCGGGAGCTCCTACGAGCAGTACTTC.

CDR3 nucleotide sequence: TGTGCCAGCAGCAACACCGCCAGGGGCTTAGCAGATACGCAGTATTTT. It yields the protein CASSNTARGLADTQYF. The gene calls are TRBV9 and TRBJ2-3, with D perhaps matching TRBD1 (6 bases). There are 16 residues in the CDR3. Per germline, CDR1 SGDLS and CDR2 YYNGEE. Trimming stripped 4 bases from V and 4 bases from J, with 19 bases between.

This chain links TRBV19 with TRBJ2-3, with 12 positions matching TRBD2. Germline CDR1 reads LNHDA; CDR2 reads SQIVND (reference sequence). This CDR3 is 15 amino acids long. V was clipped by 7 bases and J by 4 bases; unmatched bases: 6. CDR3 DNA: TGTGCCAGTAAGCTACTAGCGGGAGGCCCAGATACGCAGTATTTT. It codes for CASKLLAGGPDTQYF.

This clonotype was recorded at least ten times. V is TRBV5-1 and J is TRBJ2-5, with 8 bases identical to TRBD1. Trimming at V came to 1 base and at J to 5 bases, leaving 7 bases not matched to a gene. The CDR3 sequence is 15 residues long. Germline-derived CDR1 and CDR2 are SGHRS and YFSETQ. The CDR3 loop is CASSLSDRETETQYF. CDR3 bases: TGCGCCAGCAGCTTGTCGGACAGGGAGACGGAGACCCAGTACTTC.